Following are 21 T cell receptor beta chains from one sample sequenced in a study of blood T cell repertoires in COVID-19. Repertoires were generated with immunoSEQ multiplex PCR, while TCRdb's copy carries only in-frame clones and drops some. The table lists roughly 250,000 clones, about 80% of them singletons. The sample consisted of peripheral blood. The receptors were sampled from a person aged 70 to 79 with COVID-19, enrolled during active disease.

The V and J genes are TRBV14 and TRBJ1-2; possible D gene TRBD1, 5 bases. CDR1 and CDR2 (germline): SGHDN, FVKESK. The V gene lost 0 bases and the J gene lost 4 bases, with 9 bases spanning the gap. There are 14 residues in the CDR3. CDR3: CASSQDQGSYGYTF. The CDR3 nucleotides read TGTGCCAGCAGCCAAGATCAGGGTAGCTATGGCTACACCTTC.

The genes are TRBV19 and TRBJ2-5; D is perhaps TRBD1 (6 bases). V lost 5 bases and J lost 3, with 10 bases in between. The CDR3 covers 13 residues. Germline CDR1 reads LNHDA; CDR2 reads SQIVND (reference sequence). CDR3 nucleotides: TGTGCCAGTAGTCCAGGGGTTGAAGAGACCCAGTACTTC. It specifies CASSPGVEETQYF.

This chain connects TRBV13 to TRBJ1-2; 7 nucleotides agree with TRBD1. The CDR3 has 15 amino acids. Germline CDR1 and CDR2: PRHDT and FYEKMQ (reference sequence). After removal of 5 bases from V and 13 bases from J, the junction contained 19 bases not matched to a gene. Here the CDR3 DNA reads TGTGCCAGCAGCGCGAACTCTAGGGGGCAGGAGGGATCCACCTTC. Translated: CASSANSRGQEGSTF.

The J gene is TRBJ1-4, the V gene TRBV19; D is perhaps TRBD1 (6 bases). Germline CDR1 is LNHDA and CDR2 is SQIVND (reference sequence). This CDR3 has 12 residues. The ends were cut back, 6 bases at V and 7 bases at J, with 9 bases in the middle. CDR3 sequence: CASRLQGEKLFF. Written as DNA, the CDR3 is TGTGCCAGTAGGCTACAGGGTGAAAAACTGTTTTTT.

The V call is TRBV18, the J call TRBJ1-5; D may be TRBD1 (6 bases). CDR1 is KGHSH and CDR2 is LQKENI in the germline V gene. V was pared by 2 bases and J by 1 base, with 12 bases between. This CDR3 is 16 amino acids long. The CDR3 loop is CASSPYPQGSNQPQHF. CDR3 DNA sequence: TGTGCCAGCTCACCATACCCACAGGGCAGCAATCAGCCCCAGCATTTT.

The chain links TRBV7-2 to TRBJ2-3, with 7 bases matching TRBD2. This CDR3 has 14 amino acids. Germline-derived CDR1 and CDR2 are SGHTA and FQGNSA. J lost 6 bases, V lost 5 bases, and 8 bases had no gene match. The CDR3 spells CASSPWREFDTQYF. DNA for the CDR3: TGTGCCAGCAGCCCATGGCGGGAGTTTGATACGCAGTATTTT.

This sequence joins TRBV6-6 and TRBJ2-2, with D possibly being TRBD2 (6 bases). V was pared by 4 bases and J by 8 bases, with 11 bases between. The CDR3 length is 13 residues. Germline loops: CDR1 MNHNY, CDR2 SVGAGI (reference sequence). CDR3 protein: CASSLGGVGELFF. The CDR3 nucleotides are TGTGCCAGCAGTTTGGGGGGAGTTGGGGAGCTGTTTTTT.

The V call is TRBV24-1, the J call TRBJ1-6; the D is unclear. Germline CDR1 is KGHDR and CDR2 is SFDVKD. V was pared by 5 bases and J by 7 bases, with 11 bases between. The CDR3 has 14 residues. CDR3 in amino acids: CATSGTAVNSPLHF. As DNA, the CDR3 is TGTGCCACCAGTGGAACAGCCGTAAATTCACCCCTCCACTTT.

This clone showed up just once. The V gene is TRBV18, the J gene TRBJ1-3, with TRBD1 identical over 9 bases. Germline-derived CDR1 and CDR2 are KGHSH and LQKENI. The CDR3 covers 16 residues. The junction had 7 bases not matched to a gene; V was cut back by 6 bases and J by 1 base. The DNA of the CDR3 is TGTGCCAGCTCGTCCGGGACAGGGAATTCTGGAAACACCATATATTTT. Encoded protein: CASSSGTGNSGNTIYF.

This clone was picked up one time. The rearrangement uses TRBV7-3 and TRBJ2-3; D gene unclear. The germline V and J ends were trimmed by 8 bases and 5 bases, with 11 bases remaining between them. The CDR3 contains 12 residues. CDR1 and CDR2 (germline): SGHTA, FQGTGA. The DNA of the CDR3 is TGTGCCAGCGGCTCCACCGGAGATACGCAGTATTTT. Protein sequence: CASGSTGDTQYF. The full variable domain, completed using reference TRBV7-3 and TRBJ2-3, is GAGVSQTPSNKVTEKGKYVELRCDPISGHTALYWYRQSLGQGPEFLIYFQGTGAADDSGLPNDRFFAVRPEGSVSTLKIQRTERGDSAVYLCASGSTGDTQYFGPGTRLTVL.

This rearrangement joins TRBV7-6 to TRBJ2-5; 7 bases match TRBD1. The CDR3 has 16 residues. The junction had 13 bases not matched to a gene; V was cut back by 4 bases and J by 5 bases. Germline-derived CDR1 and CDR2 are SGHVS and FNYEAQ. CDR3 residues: CASSSGQDRFQETQYF. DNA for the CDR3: TGTGCCAGCAGCTCCGGACAGGACAGATTCCAGGAGACCCAGTACTTC.

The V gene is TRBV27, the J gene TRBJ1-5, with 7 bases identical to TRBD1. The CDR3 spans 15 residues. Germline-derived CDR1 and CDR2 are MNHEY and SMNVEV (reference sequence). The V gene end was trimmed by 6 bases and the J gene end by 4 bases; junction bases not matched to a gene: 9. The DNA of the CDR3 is TGTGCCAGCAGCTCCCCGGGACAGCTAAATCAGCCCCAGCATTTT. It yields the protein CASSSPGQLNQPQHF.

For the CDR3, the DNA is TGCGCCAGCAGTGCGGGACAGGGTAATGGCTACACCTTC. Translated, it gives CASSAGQGNGYTF. The chain uses TRBV5-1 and TRBJ1-2, with 9 bases identical to TRBD1. This CDR3 contains 13 residues. J was trimmed by 6 bases and V by 5 bases; bases with no gene match: 5. The V gene's germline CDR1 is SGHRS and CDR2 YFSETQ.

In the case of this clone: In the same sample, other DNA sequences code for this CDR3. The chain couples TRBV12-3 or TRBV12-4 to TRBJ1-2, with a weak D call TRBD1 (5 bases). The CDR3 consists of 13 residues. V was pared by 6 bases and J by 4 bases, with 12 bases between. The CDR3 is CASSLDTSYGYTF. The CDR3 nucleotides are TGTGCCAGCAGCTTGGACACGTCCTATGGCTACACCTTC.

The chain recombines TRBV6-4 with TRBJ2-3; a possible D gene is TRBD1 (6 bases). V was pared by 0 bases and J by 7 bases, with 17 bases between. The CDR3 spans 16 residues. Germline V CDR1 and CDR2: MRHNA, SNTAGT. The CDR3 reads CASSDSGGPDQNTQYF. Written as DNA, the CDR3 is TGTGCCAGCAGTGACTCAGGGGGACCGGACCAAAATACGCAGTATTTT.

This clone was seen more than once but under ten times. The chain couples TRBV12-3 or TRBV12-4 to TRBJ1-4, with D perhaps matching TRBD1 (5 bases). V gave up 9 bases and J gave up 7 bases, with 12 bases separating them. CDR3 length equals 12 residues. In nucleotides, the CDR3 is TGTGCCAGTCAGGGAGGGAGTGAAAAACTGTTTTTT. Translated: CASQGGSEKLFF.

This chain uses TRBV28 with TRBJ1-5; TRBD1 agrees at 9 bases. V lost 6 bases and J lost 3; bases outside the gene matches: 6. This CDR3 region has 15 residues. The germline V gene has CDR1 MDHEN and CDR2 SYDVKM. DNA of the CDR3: TGTGCCAGCAGCCCTCGGGACAGGGACAATCAGCCCCAGCATTTT. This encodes CASSPRDRDNQPQHF.

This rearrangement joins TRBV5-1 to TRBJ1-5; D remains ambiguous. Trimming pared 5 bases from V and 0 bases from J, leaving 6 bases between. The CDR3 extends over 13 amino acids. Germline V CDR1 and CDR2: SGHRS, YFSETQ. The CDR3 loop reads CASRGGSNQPQHF. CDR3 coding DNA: TGCGCCAGCAGGGGAGGTAGCAATCAGCCCCAGCATTTT. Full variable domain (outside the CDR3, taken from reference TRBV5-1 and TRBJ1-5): KAGVTQTPRYLIKTRGQQVTLSCSPISGHRSVSWYQQTPGQGLQFLFEYFSETQRNKGNFPGRFSGRQFSNSRSEMNVSTLELGDSALYLCASRGGSNQPQHFGDGTRLSIL.

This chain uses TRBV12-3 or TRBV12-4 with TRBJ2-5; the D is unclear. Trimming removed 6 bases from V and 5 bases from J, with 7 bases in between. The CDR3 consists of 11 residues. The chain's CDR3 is CASRFLETQYF. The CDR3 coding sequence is TGTGCCAGCAGGTTCTTGGAGACCCAGTACTTC.

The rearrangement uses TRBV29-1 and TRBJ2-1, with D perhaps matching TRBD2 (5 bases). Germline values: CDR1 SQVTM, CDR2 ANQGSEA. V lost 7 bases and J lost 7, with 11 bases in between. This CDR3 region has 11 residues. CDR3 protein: CSARRGNEQFF. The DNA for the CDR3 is TGCAGCGCTCGACGGGGTAATGAGCAGTTCTTC.

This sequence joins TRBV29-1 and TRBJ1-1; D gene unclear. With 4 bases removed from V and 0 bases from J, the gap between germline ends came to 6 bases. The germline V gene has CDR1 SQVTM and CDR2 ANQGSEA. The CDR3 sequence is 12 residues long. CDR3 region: CSVAGVNTEAFF. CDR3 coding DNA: TGCAGCGTTGCCGGGGTGAACACTGAAGCTTTCTTT.